This T cell receptor beta chain was identified during a study of breast tumors, draining lymph nodes, adjacent tissues. The study, taken as a whole, reports: Tumors had less TCR diversity than lymph nodes, more than nontumor tissue.

The lymph nodes were axillary draining lymph nodes from breast cancer patients. This clonotype was counted between two and nine times. Its antigen is unidentified. A single base separates this from a much larger clone, so it may be a read error. This CDR3 contains 15 residues. CDR1 and CDR2 from the germline V gene are DFQATT and SNEGSKA (reference sequence). From the multiplex PCR reads, TCRdb called clonotypes with MiXCR, one entry per CDR3 protein. The repertoire holds roughly 260,000 distinct CDR3 sequences, with more than 30% as singletons. The sequence derives from a female donor with breast cancer. Some clones in this sample may be carry-over from other donors' samples. Sequencing was done on a sample of axillary lymph node tissue. V gene TRBV20-1 combines with J gene TRBJ2-7; 8 positions agree with TRBD2. CDR3 loop: CSARATSGLSHEQYF. CDR3 in DNA: TGCAGTGCTAGAGCCACTAGCGGCCTCTCCCACGAGCAGTACTTC.